The source of this T cell receptor (beta chain) is a study of blood T cell repertoires in COVID-19. Across the study: Acute and convalescent COVID-19 specimens originated in the United States, Italy and Spain. In each case, the material was cDNA or gDNA derived from T cells, B-cell-depleted T cells, or PBMCs.

Germline V CDR1 and CDR2: SGHDT, YYEEEE. The CDR3 covers 15 residues. V was clipped by 0 bases and J by 5 bases, with 14 bases between them. The authors' processing: Estimation of nucleated cell counts was performed using reference gene primer amplification. Only in-frame clones appear in the TCRdb table, and some are missing; sequencing was by immunoSEQ multiplex PCR. The V and J calls and clone size were taken over from that table, and D and trimming were inferred from the DNA. This sample has about 91,000 clones; around 80% occur once, and the top ten carry around 7%. This clone was counted only a few times.

The sequenced sample consisted of peripheral blood. The rearrangement joins TRBV5-6 to TRBJ1-2; perhaps TRBD1 as D (6 bases). The receptor's source is a man in his fifties with active or convalescent COVID-19. The CDR3 bases are TGTGCCAGCAGCTTGGATCGGACAGAGAAATATGGCTACACCTTC. Encoded protein: CASSLDRTEKYGYTF. Full variable domain (remainder filled in from reference TRBV5-6 and TRBJ1-2): DAGVTQSPTHLIKTRGQQVTLRCSPKSGHDTVSWYQQALGQGPQFIFQYYEEEERQRGNFPDRFSGHQFPNYSSELNVNALLLGDSALYLCASSLDRTEKYGYTFGSGTRLTVV.